Included here is one TCR beta chain sequence, with context. Source study methods: Researchers report that nucleated cell counts were estimated from reference gene primer amplification. Libraries were prepared by immunoSEQ multiplex PCR; TCRdb keeps only in-frame clonotypes and omits some of them. D and trimming come from the DNA, and the V and J calls and clone size come from that table. The data show some 68,000 clones, with roughly 83% seen just once and about 28% held by the top ten. These data belong to a study of blood T cell repertoires in COVID-19. Study background: There were acute and convalescent COVID-19 samples, and they came from the United States, Italy and Spain. From T cells, B-cell-depleted T cells, or PBMCs came the material, which was cDNA or gDNA.

Germline assignment: CDR1 GTSNPN and CDR2 SVGIG (reference sequence). The CDR3 runs to 16 residues. V was shortened by 4 bases and J by 1 base, with 19 bases between the two germline ends. The sample comprised peripheral blood. The rearrangement links TRBV30 to TRBJ1-2, with D maybe TRBD1 (5 bases). The origin of this receptor is a man between 65 and 79 years old with acute or convalescent COVID-19. The CDR3 loop reads CAWTNIRGTDNYGYTF. The CDR3 DNA follows: TGTGCCTGGACCAACATCCGCGGGACGGATAACTATGGCTACACCTTC.